Listed below are T cell receptor beta chains from one sample, sequenced in a study of identical twins. TCRdb reprocessed the 5' RACE reads via MiXCR and lists one record per CDR3 protein. The table lists around 220,000 distinct CDR3 sequences, 11% to 15% of them singletons. What was sequenced was memory (CD45RO+) T cells sorted from blood. The receptors were sampled from a woman aged 18 to 35 in good health. CDR3s include the opening cysteine and the closing phenylalanine or tryptophan. A D gene is named only where the DNA matches it firmly. Clone sizes are given selectively: once, few, many, or a class where the clone is expanded.

>NA|13|few|TRBJ2-3|TRBV29-1
TGCAGCGTACCAGGGTGGGGCACAGATACGCAGTATTTT
CSVPGWGTDTQYF
>NA|12|few|TRBJ1-6|TRBV27
TGTGCCAGCAGTGTTATTAATTCACCCCTCCACTTT
CASSVINSPLHF
>NA|15|many|TRBJ2-2|TRBV5-6
TGTGCCAGCAGCTTGCTAGGACAGAACACCGGGGAGCTGTTTTTT
CASSLLGQNTGELFF
>TRBD1|14|many|TRBJ1-1|TRBV5-1
TGCGCCAGCAGCCATACCGACAGGGTAACTGAAGCTTTCTTT
CASSHTDRVTEAFF
>NA|20|few|TRBJ2-2|TRBV21-1
TGTGCCAGCAGCAAACGGGACTCCATTCAAAGCCCAGGGGGCCTCGGGGAGCTGTTTTTT
CASSKRDSIQSPGGLGELFF
>TRBD1|15|NA|TRBJ1-6|TRBV5-1
TGCGCCAGCAGCTTTGGAGGGACAGATAATTCACCCCTCCACTTT
CASSFGGTDNSPLHF
>TRBD2|14|NA|TRBJ2-1|TRBV6-2/TRBV6-3
TGTGCCAGCAGTTATACGGCTAGCGGAGTCGGGCAGTTCTTC
CASSYTASGVGQFF
>NA|10|few|TRBJ2-7|TRBV20-1
TGCAGTGCCCAGACCTACGAGCAGTACTTC
CSAQTYEQYF
>NA|15|few|TRBJ1-5|TRBV20-1
TGCAGTGCCAGAACAGGGTCCGGTAGCAATCAGCCCCAGCATTTT
CSARTGSGSNQPQHF
>NA|13|NA|TRBJ1-2|TRBV18
TGTGCCAGCTCACCAGGCGTTAGGGGTGGCTACACCTTC
CASSPGVRGGYTF
>NA|17|few|TRBJ2-2|TRBV7-8
TGTGCCAGCAGCCCTAGCCCAAACTCACGGTCGGGGGGGGAGCTGTTTTTT
CASSPSPNSRSGGELFF
>TRBD1|14|many|TRBJ2-1|TRBV10-3
TGTGCCATCAGGGGGACAGACTCCTACAATGAGCAGTTCTTC
CAIRGTDSYNEQFF
>NA|16|few|TRBJ1-4|TRBV5-6
TGTGCCAGCAGCCTATTTGGCTGGGGCGGTAATGAAAAACTGTTTTTT
CASSLFGWGGNEKLFF
>TRBD2|14|few|TRBJ2-1|TRBV10-3
TGTGCCATCAGTGTGGGGACTAGACGCAATGAGCAGTTCTTC
CAISVGTRRNEQFF
>TRBD2|15|many|TRBJ2-1|TRBV7-2
TGTGCCAGCAGCTATAGCGGGGGGGCCTACAATGAGCAGTTCTTC
CASSYSGGAYNEQFF
>NA|15|few|TRBJ1-1|TRBV20-1
TGCAGTGCCAGGGAGGGAGGGGAGGCGGACACTGAAGCTTTCTTT
CSAREGGEADTEAFF
>NA|14|many|TRBJ2-2|TRBV28
TGTGCCAGCAGTTTATCAGGTTCCCGCGGGGAGCTGTTTTTT
CASSLSGSRGELFF
>NA|16|many|TRBJ2-7|TRBV4-3
TGCGCCAGCAGCCAAGATAGGCCAGCGGGCGCCTACGAGCAGTACTTC
CASSQDRPAGAYEQYF
>NA|11|many|TRBJ2-5|TRBV2
TGTGCCAGCAAGTACCAAGAGACCCAGTACTTC
CASKYQETQYF
>TRBD2|17|many|TRBJ2-1|TRBV7-8
TGTGCCAGCAGCAATAGCGGGGGAGATCACCTTTACAATGAGCAGTTCTTC
CASSNSGGDHLYNEQFF
>NA|14|few|TRBJ1-5|TRBV20-1
TGCAGTGCTAGAGAGGGGGGTTCCGTGGGGGCCCAGCATTTT
CSAREGGSVGAQHF
>TRBD2|15|many|TRBJ2-7|TRBV7-8
TGTGCCAGCAGCTTAAGCCTAGCGGGGGGTTACGAGCAGTACTTC
CASSLSLAGGYEQYF
>NA|15|many|TRBJ1-2|TRBV12-3/TRBV12-4
TGTGCCAGCAGTTTAGGAATAGGACAGACCTATGGCTACACCTTC
CASSLGIGQTYGYTF
>NA|14|few|TRBJ1-6|TRBV7-3
TGTGCCAGCAGCATTCAGGGAGGGAATTCACCCCTCCACTTT
CASSIQGGNSPLHF
>TRBD1|15|NA|TRBJ1-2|TRBV7-9
TGTGCCAGCAGCCGGGGGACAGCCCTTAGGAATGGCTACACCTTC
CASSRGTALRNGYTF
>NA|13|many|TRBJ1-1|TRBV5-1
TGCGCCAGCAGCTTAACAGGGCTCACTGAAGCTTTCTTT
CASSLTGLTEAFF
>TRBD1|14|NA|TRBJ1-1|TRBV3-1
TGTGCCAGCAGCCAAGAGGCAGGGGGCATGGAAGCTTTCTTT
CASSQEAGGMEAFF
>TRBD1|16|many|TRBJ1-1|TRBV5-1
TGCGCCAGCAGCTTCCCTAGTACAGGGGGAGACACTGAAGCTTTCTTT
CASSFPSTGGDTEAFF
>NA|15|few|TRBJ1-2|TRBV7-9
TGTGCCAGCAGCTTAGGTGATGGGAGCCCCTATGGCTACACCTTC
CASSLGDGSPYGYTF
>TRBD2|12|NA|TRBJ2-5|TRBV29-1
TGCAGCGGAACTAGCGGTCAAGAGACCCAGTACTTC
CSGTSGQETQYF
>NA|14|few|TRBJ2-4|TRBV20-1
TGCAGTGCTAAGGGTGTTCTAGCCAAAAACATTCAGTACTTC
CSAKGVLAKNIQYF
>NA|15|NA|TRBJ2-7|TRBV5-1
TGCGCCAGCAGCTTGGTTCTGACGGGCACCCACGAGCAGTACTTC
CASSLVLTGTHEQYF
>NA|15|NA|TRBJ2-2|TRBV7-2
TGTGCCAGCAGCTTAGTAGGGATAAACACCGGGGAGCTGTTTTTT
CASSLVGINTGELFF
>TRBD1|18|many|TRBJ2-6|TRBV5-1
TGCGCCAGCAGCCCTACAGGGGGCTTTTCCTCTGGGGCCAACGTCCTGACTTTC
CASSPTGGFSSGANVLTF
>TRBD2|13|medium-sized|TRBJ2-1|TRBV24-1
TGTGCCACCAGTGGGACTAGCGGGGGGCGGCAGTTCTTC
CATSGTSGGRQFF
>NA|11|NA|TRBJ2-1|TRBV20-1
TGCAGTGCTAGGGAGCAGGGGGAGCAGTTCTTC
CSAREQGEQFF
>NA|15|NA|TRBJ1-2|TRBV7-3
TGTGCCAGCAGCTTAATGACCGGGGGTGACTATGGCTACACCTTC
CASSLMTGGDYGYTF
>NA|14|NA|TRBJ1-2|TRBV12-3/TRBV12-4
TGTGCCAGCGGTACTCCGGGACAATCAGGCGGCTACACCTTC
CASGTPGQSGGYTF
>NA|14|NA|TRBJ2-5|TRBV20-1
TGCAGTGCTAGAGATTTTCCCGGGGCAGAGACCCAGTACTTC
CSARDFPGAETQYF
>TRBD2|15|few|TRBJ2-1|TRBV12-3/TRBV12-4
TGTGCCAGCAGTTTAATGGTAGCGGGAGGGGGTGAGCAGTTCTTC
CASSLMVAGGGEQFF
>NA|13|few|TRBJ1-5|TRBV4-1
TGCGCCAGCAGCCAAGATCCAGGGCGGCCCCAGCATTTT
CASSQDPGRPQHF
>TRBD2|17|many|TRBJ2-1|TRBV10-2
TGCGCCAGCAGTGAGACGCTAGCGGGAGCGTTATACCATGAGCAGTTCTTC
CASSETLAGALYHEQFF
>NA|14|NA|TRBJ1-1|TRBV5-1
TGCGCCAGCAGCTTGCAGGGGACTAACACTGAAGCTTTCTTT
CASSLQGTNTEAFF
>NA|15|few|TRBJ2-7|TRBV4-2
TGTGCCAGCAGCCAAGGGGGACTGAAAACCTACGAGCAGTACTTC
CASSQGGLKTYEQYF
>TRBD2|17|NA|TRBJ2-3|TRBV3-1
TGTGCCAGCAGCCACGAACTAGCGGAGGCCTACACAGATACGCAGTATTTT
CASSHELAEAYTDTQYF